This entry is about one T cell receptor beta chain. Its antigen is still unknown. The data stem from a study of beta chain features in type 1 diabetes. About 116 mL of blood, on average, came from one heparinised draw per donor. Study-level points and caveats: Because the template was cDNA, high-expressing cells might be over-represented. For Type 1 diabetes patients, all four CD4+ subsets carried TCRB CDR3s that were moderately but significantly shorter. Across patients, naive, central memory and Treg TCRB repertoires exhibited apparently greater similarity than was observed across healthy donors.

This CDR3 contains 14 residues. The ends lost 2 bases at V and 10 bases at J; junction bases unmatched: 11. The germline V gene encodes CDR1 SGHDT and CDR2 YYEEEE. As every portion of the isolated RNA was reverse transcribed, the sequencing read expressed TCRB transcripts. Using immunoSEQ multiplex PCR, the repertoire was profiled, and TCRdb retains in-frame clones only, with some absent. The sample consists of hundreds of thousands of clones, around 15% of them appearing once. This sequence originates from a man aged 18 to 30 with type 1 diabetes. The chain is built from TRBV5-6 and TRBJ1-1; 7 bases agree with TRBD1. Sequencing was performed on naive CD4+ T cells from blood. The CDR3 protein is CASSFIQGTRGAFF. The CDR3 nucleotides read TGTGCCAGCAGCTTTATACAGGGGACTCGAGGAGCTTTCTTT.